Given below is one TCR beta chain in context. Its target is not known. The CDR3 is made up of 12 amino acids. In germline, CDR1 is SEHNR, CDR2 FQNEAQ (reference sequence). The ends lost 5 bases at V and 7 bases at J; junction bases unmatched: 5. Healthy and HIV-negative, the adult donors had no recent acute infections or vaccinations. This table comes from immunoSEQ multiplex PCR, and its TCRdb copy is limited to in-frame clones, with some not included. The sample carries approximately 340,000 clones, about 74% recorded once. The data were taken from a study of shared clonotypes between healthy human individuals. Study-wide points: Represented diversity, genetic and exposure-history alike, was limited by few donors.

Sequencing was carried out using memory CD4+ T cells sorted from blood. Subset denoted: CD45RA-negative fraction. The chain joins TRBV7-9 to TRBJ2-7, with 7 bases identical to TRBD1. This TCR was sampled from a man younger than 45 in good health. In DNA form, the CDR3 reads TGTGCCAGCAGCCGCCGACAGGGTGAGCAGTACTTC. As protein: CASSRRQGEQYF. Looking up the rest from reference TRBV7-9 and TRBJ2-7 gives the full variable domain: DTGVSQNPRHKITKRGQNVTFRCDPISEHNRLYWYRQTLGQGPEFLTYFQNEAQLEKSRLLSDRFSAERPKGSFSTLEIQRTEQGDSAMYLCASSRRQGEQYFGPGTRLTVT.